These 6 T cell receptor beta chains share one sample of origin, sequenced in a study of cytomegalovirus exposure and HLA in healthy donors. Vbeta (60) and Jbeta (13) primers were used in the PCR. Data came from immunoSEQ multiplex PCR; TCRdb stores just in-frame clones and leaves some out. The data contain roughly 160,000 clones, about four fifths of them singletons. The sample was PBMCs. The receptors derive from a young man in good health and CMV-seronegative.

This clone was recorded a few times. The chain couples TRBV30 to TRBJ1-6; 7 bases line up with TRBD1. The V gene end was trimmed by 1 base and the J gene end by 7 bases; junction bases not matched to a gene: 7. Germline CDR1 reads GTSNPN; CDR2 reads SVGIG (reference sequence). The CDR3 spans 15 residues. CDR3 in amino acids: CAWSGRQGGNSPLHF. In DNA form, the CDR3 reads TGTGCCTGGAGTGGCCGACAGGGTGGAAATTCACCCCTCCACTTT.

The CDR3 loop reads CASSKDPSGARDEQYF. The CDR3 coding sequence is TGTGCCAGCAGCAAAGACCCTAGCGGCGCTAGGGACGAGCAGTACTTC. The V gene is TRBV21-1, the J gene TRBJ2-7; the D call of TRBD2 is as the table states it, not checked on the DNA. TRBV21-1 is listed as a pseudogene. The CDR3 has 16 residues.

The V call is TRBV19, the J call TRBJ2-3; 14 positions match TRBD2. The V gene end was trimmed by 5 bases and the J gene end by 2 bases; junction bases not matched to a gene: 9. Germline V gives CDR1 LNHDA, CDR2 SQIVND (reference sequence). This CDR3 has 18 residues. CDR3 loop: CASSAYPGLAGVTDTQYF. In nucleotides, the CDR3 is TGTGCCAGTAGTGCCTACCCGGGACTAGCGGGGGTCACAGATACGCAGTATTTT.

The chain employs TRBV2 and TRBJ1-2; 7 nucleotides line up with TRBD1. The germline gives CDR1 SNHLY, CDR2 FYNNEI. J lost 8 bases, V lost 2 bases, and 5 bases had no gene match. The CDR3 totals 13 residues. The CDR3 sequence: CASSEQGVGGYTF. CDR3 in DNA: TGTGCCAGCAGTGAACAGGGGGTAGGGGGCTACACCTTC.

V usage is TRBV13 and J usage is TRBJ2-5; 7 positions agree with TRBD1. The tail of the sequence fits TRBJ2-7 better, so the J call may be wrong. Germline V gene sequence: CDR1 PRHDT, CDR2 FYEKMQ (reference sequence). This CDR3 comprises 14 residues. Here the CDR3 reads CASSPEGAAYEQYF. The CDR3 nucleotides are TGTGCCAGCAGTCCCGAGGGGGCTGCCTACGAGCAGTACTTC.

This clone was seen just once. V usage is TRBV19 and J usage is TRBJ2-7, with D possibly TRBD2 on 7 matching bases. CDR3 size: 15 residues. The V gene lost 3 bases and the J gene lost 6 bases, with 18 bases spanning the gap. Germline lookup yields CDR1 LNHDA and CDR2 SQIVND (reference sequence). The CDR3 nucleotides read TGTGCCAGTAGTATTCGGGGGGCCCTTACAATCGAGCAGTACTTC. Its protein product is CASSIRGALTIEQYF.